This TCR beta chain came from a study of T cell responses to AZD1222 COVID-19 vaccine. Findings of the study overall: The donor group comprised mostly white British people and more females; the analysis possibly underestimated clonal diversity.

Germline V gene data show CDR1 as MNHEY and CDR2 as SMNVEV (reference sequence). The CDR3 runs to 14 residues. Trimming took off 10 bases at V and 2 bases at J, with 15 bases between the two ends. The data were produced by immunoSEQ multiplex PCR, yet TCRdb's version contains in-frame clones alone and is incomplete. The data show 250,000 or so clones, roughly 93% seen once. As concerns this clone: Its antigen is not identified.

The receptor was derived from an adult in good health. The chain links TRBV27 to TRBJ1-3; D may be TRBD1 (5 bases). The source material was peripheral blood, sampled on day 0 of AZD1222 vaccination. CDR3 loop: CANYPGGTGNTIYF. The CDR3 DNA reads TGTGCCAACTACCCGGGGGGGACTGGAAACACCATATATTTT.